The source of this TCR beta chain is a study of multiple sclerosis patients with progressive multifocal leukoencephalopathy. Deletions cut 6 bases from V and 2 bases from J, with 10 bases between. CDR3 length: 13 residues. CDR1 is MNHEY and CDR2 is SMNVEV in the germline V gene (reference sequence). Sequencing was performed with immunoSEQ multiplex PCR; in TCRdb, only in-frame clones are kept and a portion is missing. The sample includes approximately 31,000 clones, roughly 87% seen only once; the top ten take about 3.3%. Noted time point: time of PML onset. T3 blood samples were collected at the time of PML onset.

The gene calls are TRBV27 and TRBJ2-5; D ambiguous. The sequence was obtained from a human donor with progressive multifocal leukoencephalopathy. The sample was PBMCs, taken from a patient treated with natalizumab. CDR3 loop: CASSSDWQETQYF. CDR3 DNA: TGTGCCAGCAGCTCTGACTGGCAAGAGACCCAGTACTTC.